The text below deals with one T cell receptor (beta chain). Some clones are missing from TCRdb's copy, which holds only in-frame ones; the method was immunoSEQ multiplex PCR. The sample has more than 70,000 clones, 90% to 98% seen once. The CDR3 extends over 14 amino acids. V dropped 5 bases and J dropped 0 bases, with 7 bases sitting between them. The germline CDR1 and CDR2 sequences are MNHEY and SVGAGI. The sample belongs to a study of technical replicates of blood from several donors. Sequencing used T cells isolated from PBMCs. This clonotype was sampled from a human donor in good health. The chain has TRBV6-5 and TRBJ1-4; D uncertain. The CDR3 DNA reads TGTGCCAGCAGTCCTTTATCAACTAATGAAAAACTGTTTTTT. Its protein product is CASSPLSTNEKLFF.